The present T cell receptor (beta chain) was sequenced within a study of blood T cell repertoires in COVID-19. Deletions cut 3 bases from V and 6 bases from J, with 12 bases between. From germline, CDR1 is LGHDT and CDR2 YNNKEL (reference sequence). This CDR3 is 13 amino acids long. Method: immunoSEQ multiplex PCR; TCRdb's copy keeps in-frame clones and lacks some. The sample records some 110,000 clones, 65% to 85% being singletons. The chain uses TRBV3-1 (or the pseudogene TRBV3-2) and TRBJ2-7, with D unclear. The receptor was isolated from a woman aged 70-85 years with acute or convalescent COVID-19. The sequenced sample was peripheral blood. The CDR3 loop reads CASSQLLGREQYF. As DNA, the CDR3 is TGTGCCAGCAGCCAGCTATTGGGCCGCGAGCAGTACTTC.